A single sample gave rise to the 10 T cell receptor beta chains below, sequenced in a study of CD8 T cells in Susac syndrome. RNA was extracted with the RNeasy kit, and a quantity of roughly 0.5 to 1 ug was reverse transcribed using random hexamers. TCRdb used MiXCR to reprocess the immunoSEQ multiplex PCR reads, holding one entry per CDR3 protein. The data hold roughly 250,000 distinct CDR3 sequences, with 95% to 97% observed a single time. The source material was CD4+ T cells from PBMCs. The receptors were sampled from a human donor with Susac syndrome.

The gene calls are TRBV12-3 or TRBV12-4 and TRBJ2-7, with D tentatively TRBD1 or TRBD2 (5 bases each). The CDR3 covers 17 residues. V lost 5 bases, J lost 2 bases, and 22 bases lay in between. The CDR3 here is CASSQQWTGTGTYEQYF. As DNA, the CDR3 is TGTGCCAGCAGTCAACAATGGACGGGGACGGGGACCTACGAGCAGTACTTC.

The chain couples TRBV3-1 to TRBJ2-7; D may be TRBD2 (6 bases). CDR3 length: 14 residues. Germline lookup yields CDR1 LGHDT and CDR2 YNNKEL (reference sequence). Trimming removed 4 bases at V and 2 bases at J, with 12 bases between. CDR3 DNA sequence: TGTGCCAGCAGCCCAGCGGGCAGTACCTACGAGCAGTACTTC. This encodes CASSPAGSTYEQYF.

The gene calls are TRBV27 and TRBJ1-2; D is ambiguous. Per germline, CDR1 MNHEY and CDR2 SMNVEV (reference sequence). Trimming cost V 3 bases and J 3 bases, with 11 bases left between them. The CDR3 is made up of 14 amino acids. CDR3 in amino acids: CASSFRAEDYGYTF. The CDR3 region has the DNA TGTGCCAGCAGTTTTAGGGCAGAAGACTATGGCTACACCTTC.

This sequence joins TRBV3-1 and TRBJ2-7; no firm D call. Between the trimmed V and J ends, which lost 1 base and 5 bases, there was a span of 15 bases. Germline lookup yields CDR1 LGHDT and CDR2 YNNKEL (reference sequence). The CDR3 is made up of 15 amino acids. The CDR3 protein is CASSQAGVWLNEQYF. The CDR3 DNA follows: TGTGCCAGCAGCCAAGCCGGCGTGTGGCTCAACGAGCAGTACTTC.

The sample holds one count of this clonotype. V and J are TRBV4-1 and TRBJ1-2; 7 bases are a match to TRBD1. CDR3 size: 14 residues. Per the germline V gene, CDR1 is MGHRA and CDR2 is YSYEKL. J lost 3 bases, V lost 5 bases, and 6 bases had no gene match. CDR3 in amino acids: CASSTPGQHYGYTF. DNA of the CDR3: TGCGCCAGCAGCACGCCGGGACAGCACTATGGCTACACCTTC.

The rearrangement links TRBV4-1 to TRBJ1-4; D uncertain. The germline gives CDR1 MGHRA, CDR2 YSYEKL. The length of the CDR3 is 15 residues. The ends were cut back, 0 bases at V and 4 bases at J, with 9 bases in the middle. The CDR3 spells CASSQDWAGNEKLFF. CDR3 nucleotide sequence: TGCGCCAGCAGCCAAGATTGGGCCGGTAATGAAAAACTGTTTTTT.

This sequence joins TRBV20-1 and TRBJ2-7; D remains unclear. Germline CDR1 and CDR2: DFQATT and SNEGSKA (reference sequence). V was cut by 3 bases and J by 2 bases, with 14 bases left in between. The CDR3 runs 14 residues. The CDR3 is CSARQVKGAYEQYF. The CDR3 DNA is TGCAGTGCTAGGCAGGTAAAAGGTGCCTACGAGCAGTACTTC.

This chain connects TRBV29-1 to TRBJ1-1; no clear D. CDR3 size: 14 residues. Germline V gene lookup returns CDR1 SQVTM and CDR2 ANQGSEA. Trimming stripped 1 base from V and 5 bases from J, with 14 bases between. The CDR3 loop is CSVEGVAVYTEAFF. CDR3 DNA sequence: TGCAGCGTTGAAGGAGTTGCAGTTTATACTGAAGCTTTCTTT.

For the CDR3, the DNA is TGCAGTGCTAGTAGCCAGGGAAACACTGAAGCTTTCTTT. This sequence encodes CSASSQGNTEAFF. The chain is built from TRBV20-1 and TRBJ1-1; perhaps TRBD1 as D (5 bases). The CDR3 runs to 13 residues. Germline V gene sequence: CDR1 DFQATT, CDR2 SNEGSKA (reference sequence). Trimming left V 3 bases short and J 2 bases short, with 10 bases between.

The chain has TRBV29-1 and TRBJ1-5; 11 nucleotides agree with TRBD1. The V and J ends lost 5 bases and 6 bases, in that order; junction bases with no gene match: 3. Germline CDR1 and CDR2: SQVTM and ANQGSEA. This CDR3 has 13 amino acids. The DNA of the CDR3 is TGCAGCGTTTGGACAGGGGGCGGTCAGCCCCAGCATTTT. This translates into CSVWTGGGQPQHF.